This TCR beta chain was sequenced for a study of blood T cell repertoires in COVID-19. Looked up from germline, CDR1 is LNHDA and CDR2 is SQIVND (reference sequence). V trimming: 6 bases; J trimming: 5 bases; junction bases outside the gene matches: 10. This CDR3 has 15 amino acids. Profiled with immunoSEQ multiplex PCR; TCRdb holds only in-frame clones, not every one. Counted here are about 370,000 clones, 80% to 90% occurring once; the ten biggest clones make up 1%. The chain carries TRBV19 and TRBJ2-1, with TRBD2 matching over 7 bases. Sequences were obtained from PBMCs or T cells enriched from blood (not recorded which). The sequence was collected from a man aged 18 to 30 who had recovered from COVID-19. DNA for the CDR3: TGTGCCAGTAGGGAACCAGGACTAGTGCACAATGAGCAGTTCTTC. It specifies CASREPGLVHNEQFF.